This T cell receptor (beta chain) emerged from a study of shared clonotypes between healthy human individuals. CDR3 size: 14 residues. Deletions cut 5 bases from V and 5 bases from J, with 14 bases between. Germline V lookup: CDR1 SGHAT, CDR2 FQNNGV. The assay was immunoSEQ multiplex PCR, and TCRdb's table has in-frame clones only and misses some. In the table there are approximately 2.5 million clones, approximately 94% of which are singletons. This sequence was found in a man younger than 30 in good health. The specimen sequenced was naive CD4+ T cells sorted from blood. Subset: CD45RA+ positively selected. The genes are TRBV11-2 and TRBJ2-3; perhaps TRBD2 as D (6 bases). The CDR3: CASSTRPGVDTQYF. The CDR3 bases are TGTGCCAGCAGCACCCGTCCGGGGGTAGATACGCAGTATTTT.